This paragraph covers one TCR beta chain sequence. Its specificity is unknown. The method was immunoSEQ multiplex PCR; TCRdb's version includes in-frame clones alone and lacks a portion of them. The table records around 450,000 clones, around 90% of them present only once. Germline CDR1 MNHEY, CDR2 SMNVEV (reference sequence). The CDR3 runs 15 residues. V lost 3 bases, J lost 0 bases, and 3 bases stayed unmatched. This specimen comes from a study of Ad26.COV2.S vaccination and SARS-CoV-2 variants. Study at large: The donor belonged to the COV1001 Ad26.COV2.S trial arm. Study findings and constraints: Breadth of non-spike TCRs did not differ between vaccinees and placebo recipients.

Treatment in this sample: around 19 received Ad26.COV2.S at low or high dose, single or two shots; roughly 5 received placebo; per-sample allocation not given. Sampling occurred on day 63 after the first vaccine or placebo injection. The donor's status was that of an adult aged 18-55 years in Boston. This TCR derives from a person aged 18-60 years who received the Ad26.COV2.S COVID-19 vaccine or a placebo. The V gene is TRBV27, the J gene TRBJ2-5, with 8 bases that match TRBD2. Source: peripheral blood, taken in a trial of Ad26.COV2.S vaccine versus placebo. As DNA, the CDR3 is TGTGCCAGCAGTTTTAGCGGGATCTACCAAGAGACCCAGTACTTC. Amino acid sequence: CASSFSGIYQETQYF.